The rows below give T cell receptor beta chains drawn from one sample of a study of cytomegalovirus exposure and HLA in healthy donors. Libraries were prepared by immunoSEQ multiplex PCR; TCRdb keeps only in-frame clonotypes and omits some of them. The sample includes about 150,000 clones, 65% to 85% of them seen just once. What was sequenced was PBMCs. These receptors originate from a male donor in good health and CMV-seronegative. CDR3s include the opening cysteine and the closing phenylalanine or tryptophan. A D gene is named only where the DNA matches it firmly. Only some rows state a clone size, as once, few, many or a class for expanded clones.

size	D	V	J	DNA	CDR3
.	TRBD1	TRBV6-5	TRBJ1-4	TGTGCCAGCAGCCCCGGACAGGGGGCACGCAAACTGTTTTTT	CASSPGQGARKLFF
once	.	TRBV7-2	TRBJ1-2	TGTGCCAGCACAGTTGGGGGCGTCAGTGGCTACACCTTC	CASTVGGVSGYTF
.	.	TRBV7-2	TRBJ2-2	TGTGCCAGCAGCTCGGTAGAGGGCTCGAACACCGGGGAGCTGTTTTTT	CASSSVEGSNTGELFF
.	TRBD2	TRBV14	TRBJ2-1	TGTGCCAGCAGCCAAATCGGGACTAGCGGGGATTATGAGCAGTTCTTC	CASSQIGTSGDYEQFF
.	.	TRBV7-3	TRBJ2-5	TGTGCCAGCAGCGCCTCAGGGGCTCAAGAGACCCAGTACTTC	CASSASGAQETQYF
.	TRBD2	TRBV19	TRBJ2-3	TGTGCCAGTAGTATACGAAGGGGAGGGACAGATACGCAGTATTTT	CASSIRRGGTDTQYF
.	TRBD1	TRBV11-2	TRBJ1-1	TGTGCCAGCAGCTATGGGGACAGAAGAAACACTGAAGCTTTCTTT	CASSYGDRRNTEAFF
.	TRBD1	TRBV19	TRBJ2-7	TGTGCCAGTGGGACAGGGACCTACGAGCAGTACTTC	CASGTGTYEQYF
once	.	TRBV4-2	TRBJ2-7	TGTGCCAGCAGCCATCCCACCCGGGGGAGGTCAGAGGGATTCTACGAGCAGTACTTC	CASSHPTRGRSEGFYEQYF
.	.	TRBV21-1	TRBJ1-3	TGTGCCAGCATCACAAGGCCCCTCACGAGGGAGCCTCTCTCTGGAAACACCATATATTTT	CASITRPLTREPLSGNTIYF
few	TRBD1	TRBV7-3	TRBJ2-5	TGTGCCAGCAGCAGATCCGGGACAGCTAAAGAGACCCAGTACTTC	CASSRSGTAKETQYF
.	.	TRBV7-9	TRBJ1-1	TGTGCCAGCAGCTTAGGGGCAGGGTCGAACACTGAAGCTTTCTTT	CASSLGAGSNTEAFF
.	TRBD1	TRBV19	TRBJ1-3	TGTGCCAGCCTAACAGGGGACAGAAACACCATATATTTT	CASLTGDRNTIYF
once	TRBD1	TRBV27	TRBJ2-1	TGTGCCAGCAGTTTGGGGACAGCCTACAATGAGCAGTTCTTC	CASSLGTAYNEQFF
.	.	TRBV10-3	TRBJ2-3	TGTGCCATCGGGAGCGGAGGCGGAGATACGCAGTATTTT	CAIGSGGGDTQYF
.	TRBD2	TRBV15	TRBJ2-1	TGTGCCACCAGCCCACACCTCACTAGCGGGAGAAATGAGCAGTTCTTC	CATSPHLTSGRNEQFF
.	.	TRBV4-1	TRBJ1-6	TGCGCCAGCAGCCCCTGGGCTAATTCACCCCTCCACTTT	CASSPWANSPLHF
.	TRBD2	TRBV29-1	TRBJ2-1	TGCAGCGTTACTAGCGGGGCAAGCTCCTACAATGAGCAGTTCTTC	CSVTSGASSYNEQFF
.	TRBD2	TRBV5-4	TRBJ2-7	TGTGCCAGCAGCCCGACTAGCGGGGGGCTTTACTCCTACGAGCAGTACTTC	CASSPTSGGLYSYEQYF
once	.	TRBV6-5	TRBJ2-7	TGTGCCAGCGGGCTGTTAGCCGGGGTGCGGGAGCAGTACTTC	CASGLLAGVREQYF
.	.	TRBV14	TRBJ2-4	TGTGCCAGCAGCCAAGAGGGAGGGGGAGTCAAAAACATTCAGTACTTC	CASSQEGGGVKNIQYF
.	.	TRBV18	TRBJ1-5	TGTGCCAGCTCACTGTCCTTAACGACGGCCTCGGAGCAGCCCCAGCATTTT	CASSLSLTTASEQPQHF
.	.	TRBV29-1	TRBJ2-3	TGCAGCGTTGGAGGGTTGTGGACAGAGAAGACAGATACGCAGTATTTT	CSVGGLWTEKTDTQYF
.	TRBD1	TRBV4-2	TRBJ2-5	TGTGCCAGCAGTCCAGGGGGAATTTTGGAGACCCAGTACTTC	CASSPGGILETQYF
.	.	TRBV7-9	TRBJ1-1	TGTGCCAGCAGCTCAAGGCGGGGGAGGAACACTGAAGCTTTCTTT	CASSSRRGRNTEAFF
.	TRBD1	TRBV7-9	TRBJ1-2	TGTGCCAGCAGCTCTGGACAGGGACAATATGGCTACACCTTC	CASSSGQGQYGYTF
.	TRBD1	TRBV7-9	TRBJ1-1	TGTGCCAGCAGCCCCCAGGGACAGGGTAGGGCTGAAGCTTTCTTT	CASSPQGQGRAEAFF
few	.	TRBV29-1	TRBJ1-2	TGCAGCGCCACACTGGGACTCTATGGCTACACCTTC	CSATLGLYGYTF
.	.	TRBV4-2	TRBJ2-7	TGTGCCAGCAGCCAAGAGACGGACAGCTCCTACGAGCAGTACTTC	CASSQETDSSYEQYF
.	TRBD1	TRBV5-1	TRBJ1-1	TGCGCCAGCAGCTACTCCGGGACAGGGTATTTCACGAACACTGAAGCTTTCTTT	CASSYSGTGYFTNTEAFF
.	TRBD1	TRBV7-9	TRBJ1-2	TGTGCCAGCAGCCCACTTACCGGACAGGGCGCGGACTATGGCTACACCTTC	CASSPLTGQGADYGYTF
.	TRBD2	TRBV7-3	TRBJ2-1	TGTGCCAGCAGCTTAACTTTCTTGACTAGCGGAAACAATGAGCAGTTCTTC	CASSLTFLTSGNNEQFF
once	.	TRBV5-1	TRBJ1-1	TGCGCCAGCAGCTTGGGACGGAGCGGCACTGAAGCTTTCTTT	CASSLGRSGTEAFF
.	TRBD2	TRBV27	TRBJ2-3	TGTGCCAGCAGATCACTAGCGGGAGGAATAGATACGCAGTATTTT	CASRSLAGGIDTQYF
.	TRBD1	TRBV7-9	TRBJ2-6	TGTGCCAGCAGAACCACACTTGGACAGGCGTCCGGTGGGGCCAACGTCCTGACTTTC	CASRTTLGQASGGANVLTF
.	TRBD1	TRBV30	TRBJ2-7	TGTGCCTGGAGTGTCGGACAGGGAGTTTACGAGCAGTACTTC	CAWSVGQGVYEQYF
.	TRBD1	TRBV19	TRBJ1-2	TGTGCCAGTAGTGCGGGACAGCCATATGGCTACACCTTC	CASSAGQPYGYTF
few	TRBD2	TRBV7-3	TRBJ2-1	TGTGCCAGCAGCTTAACGTTGGGCGGGGGGGCAGACAATGAGCAGTTCTTC	CASSLTLGGGADNEQFF
.	TRBD1	TRBV7-8	TRBJ1-5	TGTGCCAGCACCAGGACAGGGAGACAGCCCCAGCATTTT	CASTRTGRQPQHF
.	TRBD2	TRBV5-4	TRBJ2-7	TGTGCCAGCAGCGGGAGCGGGGGGTCCTCCTACGAGCAGTACTTC	CASSGSGGSSYEQYF
.	TRBD2	TRBV5-1	TRBJ2-2	TGCGCCAGCAGCGTCCAGGGCAGAGTGGGACTAAGGGAGCTGTTTTTT	CASSVQGRVGLRELFF
few	.	TRBV13	TRBJ2-4	TGTGCCAGCAGCTTAATTGTTCAGGGTCTGCGCAAAAACATTCAGTACTTC	CASSLIVQGLRKNIQYF
.	TRBD1	TRBV10-3	TRBJ1-2	TGTGCCATCAGTGAGGGCAAGGACAGGGTTGACTACACCTTC	CAISEGKDRVDYTF
.	TRBD1	TRBV4-2	TRBJ2-7	TGTGCCAGCAGCCAGTTTACCGGGACAGGGGTGGACGAGCAGTACTTC	CASSQFTGTGVDEQYF
.	TRBD1	TRBV10-3	TRBJ1-3	TGTGCCATCAGTGACCCCAGACAGGGGCTGTCTGGAAACACCATATATTTT	CAISDPRQGLSGNTIYF
.	TRBD1	TRBV6-1	TRBJ2-1	TGTGCCAGCAGTGTGACAGGGGGCTCCTACAATGAGCAGTTCTTC	CASSVTGGSYNEQFF
.	.	TRBV4-1	TRBJ1-1	TGCGCCAGCAGCCAAGACCAGGCAAACACTGAAGCTTTCTTT	CASSQDQANTEAFF
.	TRBD1	TRBV29-1	TRBJ1-2	TGCAGCGTTGACAAGACAGGGGGCCTCTATGGCTACACCTTC	CSVDKTGGLYGYTF
.	TRBD1	TRBV11-2	TRBJ2-7	TGTGCCAGCAGCTTCGAAGGGGGCAAATCCTACGAGCAGTACTTC	CASSFEGGKSYEQYF
.	TRBD1	TRBV2	TRBJ1-2	TGTGCCAGCCCCCGACAGGGGGATGGCTACACCTTC	CASPRQGDGYTF
.	.	TRBV4-1	TRBJ2-1	TGCGCCAGCAGTCAAAGGCGGAATGAGCAGTTCTTC	CASSQRRNEQFF
.	.	TRBV7-8	TRBJ1-2	TGTGCCAGCAGCTTAAGGCGGGGACCGCGAGTCAAAGAGTATGGCTACACCTTC	CASSLRRGPRVKEYGYTF
.	.	TRBV14	TRBJ2-2	TGTGCCAGCAGCCCCCAGGCGGGAACGAACACCGGGGAGCTGTTTTTT	CASSPQAGTNTGELFF